This T cell receptor (beta chain) was documented in a study of blood T cells in healthy people across ages. General study findings and limits: Unsorted PBMC material precluded a definitive naive versus antigen-experienced comparison. It was the long-lived donors that had more naive CD4+ cells and higher diversity than aged donors.

A minimum of 5 micrograms of total RNA was extracted per sample. Ten or more counts support this clonotype. Antigen: not known. A J-beta primer mix and a sample-barcoded 5' primer were used in a second PCR of roughly 6 to 12 cycles. TCRdb fed the 5' RACE reads into MiXCR, producing one record per CDR3 protein. The sample lists hundreds of thousands of distinct CDR3 sequences; 58% were seen once. V shed 0 bases, J shed 5 bases, and the junction held 3 bases outside the gene matches. The CDR3 covers 15 residues. Germline CDR1 is DFQATT and CDR2 is SNEGSKA (reference sequence). The sequenced material came from blood. The sequence derives from a man between 60 and 75 years old in good health. The chain links TRBV20-1 to TRBJ2-1, with TRBD2 matching 11 bases. The CDR3: CSARDGGLADNEQFF. CDR3 DNA sequence: TGCAGTGCTAGAGATGGGGGACTAGCGGACAATGAGCAGTTCTTC.